One and the same sample provided the 18 T cell receptor beta chains below, sequenced in a study of shared clonotypes between healthy human individuals. Clones were sequenced by immunoSEQ multiplex PCR, and TCRdb holds only the in-frame ones, with some missing. Here the sample spans millions of clones, roughly 96% being singletons. Sequencing input: naive CD4+ T cells sorted from blood. Subset indicated: CD45RA+ positively selected. These receptors came from a man younger than 35 in good health.

The chain carries TRBV6-1 and TRBJ1-2; D not resolved. CDR1 and CDR2 from the germline V gene are MNHNS and SASEGT. This CDR3 is built from 14 residues. V lost 4 bases, J lost 4 bases, and 13 bases lay in between. CDR3 coding DNA: TGTGCCAGCAGTGGACTCAACATCGGCTATGGCTACACCTTC. Translating it yields CASSGLNIGYGYTF.

The chain joins TRBV19 to TRBJ1-6; tentative D call: TRBD1 (6 bases). Germline CDR1 LNHDA, CDR2 SQIVND (reference sequence). This CDR3 has 18 amino acids. V lost 1 base and J lost 4, with 17 bases in between. As DNA, the CDR3 is TGTGCCAGTAGTATAGGTCGGTTGAGGACAGCTTATAATTCACCCCTCCACTTT. Translated, it gives CASSIGRLRTAYNSPLHF.

The chain couples TRBV2 to TRBJ1-2; TRBD1 aligns across 8 bases. This CDR3 has 15 residues. CDR1 and CDR2 (germline): SNHLY, FYNNEI. Unmatched junction bases numbered 13, after V lost 9 bases and J lost 4 bases. The CDR3 sequence: CARGQGQVGIYGYTF. The DNA for the CDR3 is TGTGCCAGAGGACAGGGCCAAGTGGGAATCTATGGCTACACCTTC.

This chain connects TRBV5-1 to TRBJ2-7; the match to TRBD1 covers 10 bases. Losses at the gene ends were 0 bases for V and 2 bases for J; bases not matched to a gene: 2. Germline V gene lookup returns CDR1 SGHRS and CDR2 YFSETQ. The CDR3 has 15 amino acids. The CDR3 is CASSLEGTGAYEQYF. The CDR3 bases are TGCGCCAGCAGCTTGGAAGGGACAGGGGCCTACGAGCAGTACTTC.

This rearrangement joins TRBV14 to TRBJ2-5; tentative D call: TRBD2 (5 bases). V shed 0 bases and J shed 1 base, with 6 bases lying between them. CDR3 size: 14 residues. Germline CDR1 is SGHDN and CDR2 is FVKESK. This chain's CDR3 is CASSQDGSQETQYF. CDR3 nucleotides: TGTGCCAGCAGCCAAGATGGGAGCCAAGAGACCCAGTACTTC.

The V call is TRBV2, the J call TRBJ1-5; perhaps TRBD1 as D (5 bases). This CDR3 has 14 amino acids. Trimming removed 6 bases from V and 4 bases from J, with 13 bases in between. Germline lookup yields CDR1 SNHLY and CDR2 FYNNEI. In nucleotides, the CDR3 is TGTGCCAGCAGACCGACAGTCCCAAATCAGCCCCAGCATTTT. Translating it yields CASRPTVPNQPQHF.

The chain couples TRBV5-1 to TRBJ1-5, with 9 bases lining up with TRBD1. Germline V gene lookup returns CDR1 SGHRS and CDR2 YFSETQ. The CDR3 contains 15 residues. Trimming at V came to 4 bases and at J to 4 bases, leaving 6 bases not matched to a gene. CDR3 bases: TGCGCCAGCAGCCCGGGGACAGGGCAGAATCAGCCCCAGCATTTT. This translates into CASSPGTGQNQPQHF.

The chain combines TRBV11-2 with TRBJ2-7; 7 nucleotides agree with TRBD1. Germline-derived CDR1 and CDR2 are SGHAT and FQNNGV. With 6 bases clipped from V and 1 base from J, the junction kept 9 bases outside the gene matches. This CDR3 spans 15 amino acids. The CDR3, as DNA: TGTGCCAGCAGTAGAGCTGACAGGGTATCCTACGAGCAGTACTTC. As protein: CASSRADRVSYEQYF.

The rearrangement joins TRBV28 to TRBJ2-7; D might be TRBD1 (5 bases). With 4 bases removed from V and 2 bases from J, the gap between germline ends came to 9 bases. The CDR3 contains 13 residues. Germline V gene lookup returns CDR1 MDHEN and CDR2 SYDVKM. In nucleotides, the CDR3 is TGTGCCAGCAGTTCCAGGGAAACCTACGAGCAGTACTTC. This codes for CASSSRETYEQYF.

The chain links TRBV7-9 to TRBJ2-3; unclear D gene. Germline lookup yields CDR1 SEHNR and CDR2 FQNEAQ (reference sequence). The CDR3 has 16 amino acids. Trimming took off 2 bases at V and 0 bases at J, with 12 bases between the two ends. The CDR3 loop reads CASSLPEHPSTDTQYF. CDR3 in DNA: TGTGCCAGCAGCTTACCGGAACACCCTAGCACAGATACGCAGTATTTT.

V is TRBV27 and J is TRBJ1-3; D not resolved. Per the germline V gene, CDR1 is MNHEY and CDR2 is SMNVEV (reference sequence). The CDR3 sequence is 13 residues long. V lost 4 bases, J lost 2 bases, and 6 bases lay in between. In DNA, the CDR3 is TGTGCCAGCAGTTGGGCGCCTGGAAACACCATATATTTT. As protein: CASSWAPGNTIYF.

The J gene is TRBJ1-6, the V gene TRBV7-9, with 8 positions matching TRBD1. The CDR3 is 16 amino acids. The germline V gene has CDR1 SEHNR and CDR2 FQNEAQ (reference sequence). Trimming took 8 bases from V and 3 from J; bases not matched to a gene: 9. The CDR3 region has the DNA TGTGCCAGCCACTTCTCACAGGGGGACTATAATTCACCCCTCCACTTT. It yields the protein CASHFSQGDYNSPLHF.

On this clone: This sample also contains other DNA sequences that code for the same CDR3. V gene TRBV9 combines with J gene TRBJ2-1; 8 positions match TRBD2. Germline CDR1 reads SGDLS; CDR2 reads YYNGEE. This CDR3 has 15 amino acids. Losses at the gene ends were 0 bases for V and 3 bases for J; bases not matched to a gene: 2. This chain's CDR3 is CASSVEAGGYNEQFF. CDR3 DNA: TGTGCCAGCAGCGTAGAGGCGGGGGGCTACAATGAGCAGTTCTTC.

This clone was seen a single time. The rearrangement uses TRBV11-2 and TRBJ1-6; D remains unclear. The CDR3 spans 15 residues. The V end was cut by 0 bases, the J end by 6 bases, with 9 bases between. Germline CDR1 reads SGHAT; CDR2 reads FQNNGV. CDR3 in amino acids: CASSLDLRTNSPLHF. The CDR3 DNA reads TGTGCCAGCAGCTTAGATCTACGAACTAATTCACCCCTCCACTTT.

The V gene is TRBV5-1, the J gene TRBJ2-7; D is unclear. The CDR3 totals 14 residues. Looked up from germline, CDR1 is SGHRS and CDR2 is YFSETQ. V was clipped by 4 bases and J by 4 bases, with 15 bases between them. CDR3 sequence (DNA): TGCGCCAGCAGCCGTGATCACGGGCAGTACGAGCAGTACTTC. Its protein is CASSRDHGQYEQYF. The variable domain in full, completed from reference TRBV5-1 and TRBJ2-7, reads KAGVTQTPRYLIKTRGQQVTLSCSPISGHRSVSWYQQTPGQGLQFLFEYFSETQRNKGNFPGRFSGRQFSNSRSEMNVSTLELGDSALYLCASSRDHGQYEQYFGPGTRLTVT.

This chain links TRBV5-1 with TRBJ2-7; TRBD1 or TRBD2 may be the D gene (5 bases each). The CDR3 loop spans 15 amino acids. Germline-derived CDR1 and CDR2 are SGHRS and YFSETQ. Deletions cut 0 bases from V and 5 bases from J, with 15 bases between. In DNA form, the CDR3 reads TGCGCCAGCAGCTTGGTTATGCCGGGACGGGACGAGCAGTACTTC. Protein: CASSLVMPGRDEQYF.

This clone showed up just once. This chain joins TRBV9 and TRBJ2-2; either TRBD1 or TRBD2 may supply D (5 bases each). This CDR3 region has 16 residues. Germline V CDR1 and CDR2: SGDLS, YYNGEE. V lost 0 bases and J lost 6, with 15 bases in between. CDR3 residues: CASSVGVRGPSGELFF. In DNA form, the CDR3 reads TGTGCCAGCAGCGTAGGGGTAAGGGGACCCTCCGGGGAGCTGTTTTTT.

This chain uses TRBV10-3 with TRBJ1-2; unclear D gene. Germline-derived CDR1 and CDR2 are ENHRY and SYGVKD. The length of the CDR3 is 14 residues. Trimming pared 3 bases from V and 2 bases from J, leaving 10 bases between. The CDR3 sequence: CAISDRAANYGYTF. CDR3 in DNA: TGTGCCATCAGTGATAGGGCAGCAAACTATGGCTACACCTTC.